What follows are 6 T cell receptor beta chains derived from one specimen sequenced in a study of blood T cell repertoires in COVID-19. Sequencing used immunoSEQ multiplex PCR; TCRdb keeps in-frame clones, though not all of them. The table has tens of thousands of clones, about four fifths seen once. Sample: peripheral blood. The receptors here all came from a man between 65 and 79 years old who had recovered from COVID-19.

The chain's CDR3 is CASSLGSGGRMNQPQHF. The CDR3 DNA follows: TGTGCCAGCAGCTTAGGGTCAGGGGGAAGGATGAATCAGCCCCAGCATTTT. The chain uses TRBV7-2 and TRBJ1-5, with 7 bases fitting TRBD1. This CDR3 is 17 amino acids long. The V gene end was trimmed by 1 base and the J gene end by 4 bases; junction bases not matched to a gene: 10. Germline assignment: CDR1 SGHTA and CDR2 FQGNSA.

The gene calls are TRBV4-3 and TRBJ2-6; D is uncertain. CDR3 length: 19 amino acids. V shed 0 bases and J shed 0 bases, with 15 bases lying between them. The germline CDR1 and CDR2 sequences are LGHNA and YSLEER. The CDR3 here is CASSQDWAVRSSGANVLTF. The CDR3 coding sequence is TGCGCCAGCAGCCAAGATTGGGCTGTTCGAAGCTCTGGGGCCAACGTCCTGACTTTC.

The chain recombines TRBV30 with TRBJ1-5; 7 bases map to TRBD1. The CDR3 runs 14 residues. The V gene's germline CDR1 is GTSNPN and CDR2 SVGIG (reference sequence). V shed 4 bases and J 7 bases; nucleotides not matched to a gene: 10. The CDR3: CAWNRGLGFQPQHF. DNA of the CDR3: TGTGCCTGGAACAGGGGTCTCGGGTTCCAGCCCCAGCATTTT.

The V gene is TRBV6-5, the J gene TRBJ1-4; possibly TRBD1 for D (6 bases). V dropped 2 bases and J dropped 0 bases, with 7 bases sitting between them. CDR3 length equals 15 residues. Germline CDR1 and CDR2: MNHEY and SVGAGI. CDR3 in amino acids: CASSYDRTTNEKLFF. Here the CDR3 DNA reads TGTGCCAGCAGTTACGACAGGACAACTAATGAAAAACTGTTTTTT.

The CDR3 nucleotides read TGTGCCAGCAGCGTAGTCCCGAGACTAGCGGGAGGGGACACAGATACGCAGTATTTT. Its protein product is CASSVVPRLAGGDTDTQYF. This chain uses TRBV9 with TRBJ2-3; 14 nucleotides align to TRBD2. CDR3 length: 19 residues. The V gene end was trimmed by 0 bases and the J gene end by 2 bases; junction bases not matched to a gene: 8. Germline CDR1 reads SGDLS; CDR2 reads YYNGEE.

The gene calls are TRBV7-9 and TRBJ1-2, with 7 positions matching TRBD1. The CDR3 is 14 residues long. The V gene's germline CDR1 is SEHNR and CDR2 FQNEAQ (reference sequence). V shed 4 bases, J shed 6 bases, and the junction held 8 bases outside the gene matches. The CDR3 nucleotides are TGTGCCAGCAGCTCGATCATTACAGGGGATGGCTACACCTTC. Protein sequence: CASSSIITGDGYTF.